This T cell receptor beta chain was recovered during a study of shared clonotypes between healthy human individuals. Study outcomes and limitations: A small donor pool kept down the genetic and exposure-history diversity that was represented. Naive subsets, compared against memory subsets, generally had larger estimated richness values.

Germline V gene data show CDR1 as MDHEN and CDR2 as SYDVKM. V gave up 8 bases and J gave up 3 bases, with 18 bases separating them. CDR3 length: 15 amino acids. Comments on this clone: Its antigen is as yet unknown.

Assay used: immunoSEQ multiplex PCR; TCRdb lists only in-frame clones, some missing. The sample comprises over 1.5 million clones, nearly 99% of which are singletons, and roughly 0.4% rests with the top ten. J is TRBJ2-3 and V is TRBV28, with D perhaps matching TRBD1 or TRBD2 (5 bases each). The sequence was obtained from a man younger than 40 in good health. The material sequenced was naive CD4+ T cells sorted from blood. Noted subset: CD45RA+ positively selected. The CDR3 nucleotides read TGTGCCAGCCCCCCTGGGGGACGAGGAACAGATACGCAGTATTTT. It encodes CASPPGGRGTDTQYF.